This T cell receptor beta chain comes out of a study of cytomegalovirus exposure and HLA in healthy donors. Libraries were prepared by immunoSEQ multiplex PCR; TCRdb keeps only in-frame clonotypes and omits some of them. The table has 200,000 or so clones, 84% seen once. Broader study findings: Rarity held for most TCR sequences, but there were some public TCRs that occurred in many donors.

This CDR3 comprises 15 residues. From germline, CDR1 is SQVTM and CDR2 ANQGSEA. V gave up 5 bases and J gave up 1 base; unmatched junction bases: 6. On this clone: What it binds is not known.

This sequence originates from a woman aged 25 to 39 in good health and CMV-seropositive. This chain uses TRBV29-1 with TRBJ2-1, with 9 nucleotides matching TRBD2. The specimen sequenced was PBMCs. This CDR3 reads CSVLRLADSYNEQFF. Here the CDR3 DNA reads TGCAGCGTTTTGAGACTAGCGGATTCCTACAATGAGCAGTTCTTC.